The 2 T cell receptor beta chains listed next were all sequenced from one sample in a study of T cells in narcolepsy. TCRdb's copy holds only in-frame clones and misses some; the assay was immunoSEQ multiplex PCR. Counted here are roughly 20,000 clones, roughly four fifths occurring once; the ten biggest clones make up approximately 1.6%. Material for sequencing was memory (CD45RA-) CD4+ T cells from blood. The receptor set was obtained from a human donor in good health.

The genes are TRBV29-1 and TRBJ1-5; no clear D gene. Per the germline V gene, CDR1 is SQVTM and CDR2 is ANQGSEA. CDR3 size: 12 residues. Trimming cost V 6 bases and J 3 bases, with 9 bases left between them. CDR3 sequence reads: CSVAEFNQPQHF. The DNA for the CDR3 is TGCAGCGTAGCTGAGTTCAATCAGCCCCAGCATTTT.

The V gene is TRBV27, the J gene TRBJ1-2; D not resolved. The CDR3 is made up of 15 amino acids. CDR1 is MNHEY and CDR2 is SMNVEV in the germline V gene (reference sequence). V gave up 6 bases and J gave up 4 bases, with 18 bases separating them. CDR3: CASSPTSGNFYGYTF. The DNA for the CDR3 is TGTGCCAGCAGCCCCACTTCGGGGAACTTCTATGGCTACACCTTC.